This T cell receptor (beta chain) was sequenced in a study of beta chain features in type 1 diabetes. This clone showed up just a few times. The sample has other DNA sequences that encode this CDR3 too. Reverse transcription of all isolated RNA meant that expressed TCRB transcripts were sequenced. Profiled with immunoSEQ multiplex PCR; TCRdb holds only in-frame clones, not every one. This sample has under 450,000 clones, with roughly 15% found just once. The CDR3 is made up of 14 amino acids. Germline CDR1 reads KGHSH; CDR2 reads LQKENI. V gave up 3 bases and J gave up 6 bases; unmatched junction bases: 4.

The J gene is TRBJ1-5, the V gene TRBV18; 8 nucleotides line up with TRBD1. The sequenced sample consisted of naive CD4+ T cells from blood. The TCR was taken from a woman aged 18-30 years in good health. The CDR3 nucleotides are TGTGCCAGCTCACCGGACAGGGATGTTCAGCCCCAGCATTTT. Residues: CASSPDRDVQPQHF.